The 20 T cell receptor beta chains listed next were all sequenced from one sample in a study of blood T cell repertoires in COVID-19. TCRdb's copy holds only in-frame clones and misses some; the assay was immunoSEQ multiplex PCR. The data hold around 320,000 clones, with about 91% observed a single time. Input material: peripheral blood. These receptors all come from a woman under 40 who had recovered from COVID-19.

This sequence joins TRBV18 and TRBJ1-1; unclear D gene. V lost 2 bases and J lost 10, with 14 bases in between. The CDR3 sequence is 13 residues long. The V gene's germline CDR1 is KGHSH and CDR2 LQKENI. CDR3 in DNA: TGTGCCAGCTCACCAAATGGCCATACCCCAGCTTTCTTT. Translation: CASSPNGHTPAFF.

The chain joins TRBV14 to TRBJ2-7; TRBD2 matches at 8 bases. The length of the CDR3 is 13 residues. CDR1 is SGHDN and CDR2 is FVKESK in the germline V gene. J gave up 7 bases and V 4 bases, and 6 bases lay outside the gene matches. The chain's CDR3 is CASSRAGGWEQYF. As DNA, the CDR3 is TGTGCCAGCAGCCGGGCGGGGGGCTGGGAGCAGTACTTC.

In regard to this clone: At the DNA level, this CDR3 is encoded by other sequences in the same sample as well. This rearrangement joins TRBV30 to TRBJ2-3; D might be TRBD1 (5 bases). In germline, CDR1 is GTSNPN, CDR2 SVGIG (reference sequence). The ends were cut back, 3 bases at V and 1 base at J, with 14 bases in the middle. This CDR3 is built from 15 residues. DNA for the CDR3: TGTGCCTGGAGCGGTCAGGGATCCCGCACAGATACGCAGTATTTT. It encodes CAWSGQGSRTDTQYF.

This clone was detected only a few times. The rearrangement links TRBV5-4 to TRBJ1-2, with 7 bases that match TRBD1. Germline CDR1 reads SGHNT; CDR2 reads YYREEE (reference sequence). This CDR3 comprises 15 residues. Trimming cost V 6 bases and J 3 bases; bases outside gene matches: 11. CDR3 sequence reads: CASTLVPGQYYGYTF. The CDR3 DNA reads as TGTGCCAGCACCTTAGTCCCGGGACAGTACTATGGCTACACCTTC.

This sequence joins TRBV10-3 and TRBJ1-4; D gene ambiguous. Trimming shortened V by 4 bases and J by 0 bases, and 12 bases separated the two germline ends. The CDR3 length is 16 residues. The germline V gene has CDR1 ENHRY and CDR2 SYGVKD. CDR3 residues: CAISAGNTPTNEKLFF. CDR3 DNA sequence: TGTGCCATCAGTGCCGGGAATACCCCAACTAATGAAAAACTGTTTTTT.

The chain recombines TRBV7-2 with TRBJ2-3; possible D gene TRBD2, 5 bases. The CDR3 is 14 amino acids. Per germline, CDR1 SGHTA and CDR2 FQGNSA. V lost 2 bases and J 3 bases, leaving 9 bases between the germline ends. Here the CDR3 reads CASSLLLATDTQYF. DNA for the CDR3: TGTGCCAGCAGCTTACTATTAGCGACAGATACGCAGTATTTT.

This chain links TRBV6-5 with TRBJ1-1; D unclear. Germline assignment: CDR1 MNHEY and CDR2 SVGAGI. V lost 6 bases and J 1 base, leaving 15 bases between the germline ends. The CDR3 is 15 residues long. CDR3 loop: CASSLTTYSNTEAFF. CDR3 DNA: TGTGCCAGCAGCCTTACTACCTACTCGAACACTGAAGCTTTCTTT.

The rearrangement joins TRBV18 to TRBJ1-4; tentative D call: TRBD1 (6 bases). Germline V gives CDR1 KGHSH, CDR2 LQKENI. Trimming shortened V by 3 bases and J by 7 bases, and 15 bases separated the two germline ends. CDR3 size: 15 residues. The CDR3 nucleotides read TGTGCCAGCTCACCTACGACAGGACGCAGTGAAAAACTGTTTTTT. It translates to CASSPTTGRSEKLFF. Full variable domain (rest looked up from reference TRBV18 and TRBJ1-4): NAGVMQNPRHLVRRRGQEARLRCSPMKGHSHVYWYRQLPEEGLKFMVYLQKENIIDESGMPKERFSAEFPKEGPSILRIQQVVRGDSAAYFCASSPTTGRSEKLFFGSGTQLSVL.

The J gene is TRBJ1-2, the V gene TRBV28; a possible D gene is TRBD1 (6 bases). The CDR3 has 15 residues. Germline CDR1 is MDHEN and CDR2 is SYDVKM. V lost 3 bases and J lost 4, with 15 bases in between. CDR3 in amino acids: CASSFGIEGVYGYTF. In DNA, the CDR3 is TGTGCCAGCAGTTTCGGGATCGAGGGGGTCTATGGCTACACCTTC.

This chain links TRBV6-5 with TRBJ2-4; D is unclear. V lost 6 bases, J lost 0 bases, and 12 bases lay in between. Germline CDR1 and CDR2: MNHEY and SVGAGI. The CDR3 runs to 15 residues. CDR3 protein: CASSEVPIAKNIQYF. CDR3 sequence (DNA): TGTGCCAGCAGCGAGGTTCCTATAGCCAAAAACATTCAGTACTTC.

This sequence joins TRBV7-3 and TRBJ1-1, with D hard to call. There are 13 residues in the CDR3. V shed 5 bases and J shed 0 bases, with 7 bases lying between them. The germline gives CDR1 SGHTA, CDR2 FQGTGA. The CDR3 region is CASSERLNTEAFF. The CDR3 DNA sequence: TGTGCCAGCAGCGAGAGGCTGAACACTGAAGCTTTCTTT. Using reference TRBV7-3 and TRBJ1-1 for the parts outside the CDR3, the full variable domain is GAGVSQTPSNKVTEKGKYVELRCDPISGHTALYWYRQSLGQGPEFLIYFQGTGAADDSGLPNDRFFAVRPEGSVSTLKIQRTERGDSAVYLCASSERLNTEAFFGQGTRLTVV.

The V call is TRBV5-1, the J call TRBJ2-3; D gene ambiguous. Germline assignment: CDR1 SGHRS and CDR2 YFSETQ. The V and J ends lost 4 bases and 1 base respectively, with 10 bases between them. The CDR3 sequence is 14 residues long. Written as DNA, the CDR3 is TGCGCCAGCAGCGCAATAGTCGGCACAGATACGCAGTATTTT. Residues: CASSAIVGTDTQYF.

This clone was seen a few times. This chain joins TRBV6-5 and TRBJ2-5, with 10 bases aligning to TRBD1. The V gene end was trimmed by 6 bases and the J gene end by 5 bases; junction bases not matched to a gene: 6. The germline CDR1 and CDR2 sequences are MNHEY and SVGAGI. The CDR3 runs 14 residues. The CDR3 reads CASSPRTGGETQYF. CDR3 nucleotides: TGTGCCAGCAGCCCCCGGACAGGGGGGGAGACCCAGTACTTC.

The genes are TRBV18 and TRBJ2-1; 7 bases align to TRBD2. J lost 4 bases, V lost 3 bases, and 9 bases had no gene match. The CDR3 runs 16 residues. The germline V gene has CDR1 KGHSH and CDR2 LQKENI. The CDR3 spells CASSPPGGFSYNEQFF. In DNA form, the CDR3 reads TGTGCCAGCTCACCTCCGGGAGGATTTTCGTACAATGAGCAGTTCTTC.

V usage is TRBV27 and J usage is TRBJ2-7; D perhaps matches TRBD2 (5 bases). Per germline, CDR1 MNHEY and CDR2 SMNVEV (reference sequence). The length of the CDR3 is 16 residues. V was shortened by 7 bases and J by 6 bases, with 25 bases between the two germline ends. The CDR3 sequence is CASIKTSGSAAGEQYF. In DNA form, the CDR3 reads TGTGCCAGCATTAAGACATCAGGTTCTGCGGCGGGCGAGCAGTACTTC.

The CDR3 protein is CAGGQGNEKLFF. CDR3 DNA sequence: TGTGCCGGAGGACAGGGTAATGAAAAACTGTTTTTT. The V call is TRBV2, the J call TRBJ1-4; TRBD1 matches at 8 bases. This CDR3 region has 12 residues. Germline CDR1 SNHLY, CDR2 FYNNEI. The trim removed 11 bases at V and 4 bases at J, leaving 3 bases unmatched. The variable domain in full, completed from reference TRBV2 and TRBJ1-4, reads EPEVTQTPSHQVTQMGQEVILRCVPISNHLYFYWYRQILGQKVEFLVSFYNNEISEKSEIFDDQFSVERPDGSNFTLKIRSTKLEDSAMYFCAGGQGNEKLFFGSGTQLSVL.

The J gene is TRBJ1-1, the V gene TRBV28; 8 positions match TRBD1. The CDR3 has 15 residues. Germline trimming cut 3 bases from V and 1 base from J; bases unmatched to any gene: 4. The germline V gene has CDR1 MDHEN and CDR2 SYDVKM. This CDR3 is CASSLGGQGNTEAFF. The CDR3 coding sequence is TGTGCCAGCAGTTTGGGAGGACAGGGGAACACTGAAGCTTTCTTT.

The rearrangement uses TRBV6-1 and TRBJ2-3, with D possibly matching TRBD2 (5 bases). This CDR3 has 17 amino acids. Trimming took off 2 bases at V and 0 bases at J, with 15 bases between the two ends. In germline, CDR1 is MNHNS, CDR2 SASEGT. The CDR3: CASSEFQSGASTDTQYF. The DNA of the CDR3 is TGTGCCAGCAGTGAATTTCAGAGCGGAGCTAGCACAGATACGCAGTATTTT.

V gene TRBV15 combines with J gene TRBJ2-2, with TRBD1 as a possible D gene (6 bases). Trimming removed 8 bases at V and 6 bases at J, with 13 bases between. This CDR3 is 13 amino acids long. Germline V gene data show CDR1 as LNHNV and CDR2 as YYDKDF (reference sequence). This CDR3 is CATATGWAGELFF. Here the CDR3 DNA reads TGTGCCACCGCGACAGGTTGGGCCGGGGAGCTGTTTTTT. Supplemented by reference TRBV15 and TRBJ2-2, the full variable domain reads DAMVIQNPRYQVTQFGKPVTLSCSQTLNHNVMYWYQQKSSQAPKLLFHYYDKDFNNEADTPDNFQSRRPNTSFCFLDIRSPGLGDTAMYLCATATGWAGELFFGEGSRLTVL.

This rearrangement joins TRBV7-2 to TRBJ2-7; 9 nucleotides align to TRBD1. The CDR3 covers 14 residues. V lost 5 bases and J lost 2; bases outside the gene matches: 4. Germline CDR1 SGHTA, CDR2 FQGNSA. The CDR3 loop reads CASSTGTGPYEQYF. The DNA for the CDR3 is TGTGCCAGCAGCACCGGGACAGGGCCCTACGAGCAGTACTTC.